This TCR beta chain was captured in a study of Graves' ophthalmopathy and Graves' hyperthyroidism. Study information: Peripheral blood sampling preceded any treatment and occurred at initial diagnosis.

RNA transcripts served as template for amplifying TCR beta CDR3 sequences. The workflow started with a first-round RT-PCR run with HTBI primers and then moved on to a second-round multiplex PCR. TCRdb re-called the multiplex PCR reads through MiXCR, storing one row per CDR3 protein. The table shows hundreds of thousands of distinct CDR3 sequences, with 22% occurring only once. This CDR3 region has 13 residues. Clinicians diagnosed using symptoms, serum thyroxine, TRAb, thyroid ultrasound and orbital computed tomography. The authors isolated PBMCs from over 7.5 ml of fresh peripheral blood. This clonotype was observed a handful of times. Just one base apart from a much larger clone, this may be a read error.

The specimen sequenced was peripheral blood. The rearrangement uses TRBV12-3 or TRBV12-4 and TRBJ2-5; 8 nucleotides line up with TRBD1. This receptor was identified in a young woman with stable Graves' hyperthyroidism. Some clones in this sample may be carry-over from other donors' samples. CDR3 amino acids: CASKATGEETKYF. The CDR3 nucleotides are TGTGCCAGTAAAGCGACAGGGGAAGAGACCAAGTACTTC.